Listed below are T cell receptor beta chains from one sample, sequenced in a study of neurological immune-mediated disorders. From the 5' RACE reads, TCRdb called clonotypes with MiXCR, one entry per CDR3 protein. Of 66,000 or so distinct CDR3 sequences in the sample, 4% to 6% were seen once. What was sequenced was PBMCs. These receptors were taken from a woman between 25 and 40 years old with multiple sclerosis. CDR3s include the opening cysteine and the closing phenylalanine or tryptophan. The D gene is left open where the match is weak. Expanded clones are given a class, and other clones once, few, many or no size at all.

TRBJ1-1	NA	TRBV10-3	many	TGTGCCATCAAACAAGACACTGAAGCTTTCTTT	CAIKQDTEAFF
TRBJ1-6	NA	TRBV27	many	TGTGCCAGCAGGGTAGACCCGAGGGGAAATTCACCCCTCCACTTT	CASRVDPRGNSPLHF
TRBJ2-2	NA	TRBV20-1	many	TGCAGTGCTTCGACGGACAGCCAAATTAACACCGGGGAGCTGTTTTTT	CSASTDSQINTGELFF
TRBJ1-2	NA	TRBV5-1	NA	TGCGCCAGCAGCGACCAGGGACAAACTTATGGCTACACCTTC	CASSDQGQTYGYTF
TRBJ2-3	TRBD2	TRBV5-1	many	TGCGCCAGCAGCTCTAGCGGGGGCTCCACAGATACGCAGTATTTT	CASSSSGGSTDTQYF
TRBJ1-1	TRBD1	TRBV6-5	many	TGTGCCAGCAGTGTCCAGGGGGCCGATAGCACTGAAGCTTTCTTT	CASSVQGADSTEAFF
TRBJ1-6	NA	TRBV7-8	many	TGTGCCAGCAGCCTGCTAGATTCACCCCTCAACTTT	CASSLLDSPLNF
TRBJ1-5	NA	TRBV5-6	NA	TGTGCCAGCAGCCCGGGAACTAATCAGCCCCAGAATTTT	CASSPGTNQPQNF
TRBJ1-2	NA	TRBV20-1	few	TGCAGTGCTCCATTAAAGGGAATAAAAGGCTACACCTTC	CSAPLKGIKGYTF
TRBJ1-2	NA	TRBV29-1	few	TGCAGCGTTACTATGGAAAGCTACACCTTC	CSVTMESYTF
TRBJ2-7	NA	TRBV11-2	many	TGTGCCAGCAGCTTCGGCAGATCCTACGAGCAGTACTTC	CASSFGRSYEQYF
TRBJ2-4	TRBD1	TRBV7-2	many	TGTGCCAGCAGCTCACAACCGGGACAGGGTGGGGACATTCAGTACTTC	CASSSQPGQGGDIQYF